The 8 T cell receptor beta chains in this list originate from one sample, sequenced in a study of early T cells in non-severe SARS-CoV-2 infection. TCRdb analysed the 5' RACE reads with MiXCR anew, one entry per CDR3 protein. The table has about 36,000 distinct CDR3 sequences, roughly 6.8% seen once. Sequenced material: whole blood, taken at baseline. These receptors all stem from an adult who was a healthcare worker with PCR-confirmed SARS-CoV-2 infection or an uninfected control (not recorded which).

The chain employs TRBV19 and TRBJ2-1, with TRBD2 matching 11 bases. The germline V gene has CDR1 LNHDA and CDR2 SQIVND (reference sequence). CDR3 length: 19 residues. Trimming cost V 6 bases and J 4 bases; bases outside gene matches: 17. CDR3: CASSKGPPGLAEGYNEQFF. CDR3 nucleotides: TGTGCCAGTAGCAAAGGACCGCCGGGACTAGCGGAGGGGTACAATGAGCAGTTCTTC.

This clonotype was counted only a few times. The chain joins TRBV12-3 or TRBV12-4 to TRBJ2-1, with D unresolved. The CDR3 consists of 16 residues. Trimming cost V 2 bases and J 5 bases, with 16 bases left between them. The CDR3 loop reads CASSLFGFGGNNEQFF. The CDR3 DNA reads as TGTGCCAGCAGTTTATTCGGGTTCGGCGGTAACAATGAGCAGTTCTTC.

The chain combines TRBV4-1 with TRBJ2-7, with D tentatively TRBD2 (6 bases). The germline V and J ends were trimmed by 1 base and 4 bases, with 14 bases remaining between them. Germline lookup yields CDR1 MGHRA and CDR2 YSYEKL. The CDR3 extends over 15 amino acids. The CDR3 DNA reads TGCGCCAGCAGCCAAGCGCCGGGGACTTCGTACGAGCAGTACTTC. It translates to CASSQAPGTSYEQYF.

This clonotype occurred a few times. The rearrangement links TRBV12-3 or TRBV12-4 to TRBJ1-1; D is ambiguous. The length of the CDR3 is 14 residues. With 7 bases removed from V and 0 bases from J, the gap between germline ends came to 12 bases. CDR3: CASTGLHLNTEAFF. For the CDR3, the DNA is TGTGCCAGCACCGGTCTACATCTGAACACTGAAGCTTTCTTT.

This clonotype was detected a few times. The chain couples TRBV2 to TRBJ1-4; D gene uncertain. V was cut by 6 bases and J by 8 bases, with 10 bases left in between. The CDR3 length is 12 residues. CDR1 and CDR2 (germline): SNHLY, FYNNEI. CDR3: CASRGEEEKLFF. CDR3 nucleotides: TGTGCCAGCAGGGGAGAGGAAGAAAAACTGTTTTTT.

The chain joins TRBV28 to TRBJ1-1; the D is unclear. CDR3 length: 16 amino acids. The V gene lost 1 base and the J gene lost 2 bases, with 14 bases spanning the gap. The germline V gene encodes CDR1 MDHEN and CDR2 SYDVKM. Here the CDR3 reads CASSLSAIGVNTEAFF. The CDR3 coding sequence is TGTGCCAGCAGTTTATCAGCCATTGGGGTTAACACTGAAGCTTTCTTT.

This clonotype appeared a few times. In nucleotides, the CDR3 is TGTGCCAGCAGTTTTCTAGCGGGAGGGTCAGATACGCAGTATTTT. Its protein is CASSFLAGGSDTQYF. The chain couples TRBV12-3 or TRBV12-4 to TRBJ2-3; 12 bases agree with TRBD2. This CDR3 comprises 15 residues. Trimming at V came to 3 bases and at J to 4 bases, leaving 2 bases not matched to a gene.

CDR3 sequence (DNA): TGCAGTGCTAGAGTACCAGTTAATGAAAAACTGTTTTTT. Protein sequence: CSARVPVNEKLFF. The genes are TRBV20-1 and TRBJ1-4; D remains ambiguous. The CDR3 is made up of 13 amino acids. With 1 base removed from V and 4 bases from J, the gap between germline ends came to 7 bases. Per the germline V gene, CDR1 is DFQATT and CDR2 is SNEGSKA (reference sequence).